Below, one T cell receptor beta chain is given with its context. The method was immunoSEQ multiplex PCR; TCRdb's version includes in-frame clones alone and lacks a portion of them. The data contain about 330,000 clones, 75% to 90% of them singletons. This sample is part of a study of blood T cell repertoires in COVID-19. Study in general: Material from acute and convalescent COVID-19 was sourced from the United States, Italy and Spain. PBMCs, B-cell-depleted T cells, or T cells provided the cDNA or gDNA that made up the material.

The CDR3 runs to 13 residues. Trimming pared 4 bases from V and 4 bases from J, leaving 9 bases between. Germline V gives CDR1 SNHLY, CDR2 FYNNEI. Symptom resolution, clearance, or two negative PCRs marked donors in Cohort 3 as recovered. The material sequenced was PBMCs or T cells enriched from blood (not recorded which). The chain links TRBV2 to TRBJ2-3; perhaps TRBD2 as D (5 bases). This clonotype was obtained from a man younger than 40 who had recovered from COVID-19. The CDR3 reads CASSVEGADTQYF. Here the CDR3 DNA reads TGTGCCAGCAGTGTAGAGGGCGCAGATACGCAGTATTTT.